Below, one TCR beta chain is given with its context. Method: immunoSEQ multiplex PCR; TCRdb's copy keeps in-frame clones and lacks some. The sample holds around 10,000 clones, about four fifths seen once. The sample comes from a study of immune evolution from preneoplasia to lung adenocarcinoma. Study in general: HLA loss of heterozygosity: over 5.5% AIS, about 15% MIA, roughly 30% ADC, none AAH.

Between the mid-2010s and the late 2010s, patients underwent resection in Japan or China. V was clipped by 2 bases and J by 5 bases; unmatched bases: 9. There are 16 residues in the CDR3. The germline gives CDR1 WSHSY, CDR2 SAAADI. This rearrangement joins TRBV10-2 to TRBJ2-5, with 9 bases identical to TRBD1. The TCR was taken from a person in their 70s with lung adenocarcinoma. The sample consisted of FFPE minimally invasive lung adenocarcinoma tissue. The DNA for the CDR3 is TGCGCCAGCAGTGAGCCCATACAGGGGGCGGGGGAGACCCAGTACTTC. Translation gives CASSEPIQGAGETQYF.